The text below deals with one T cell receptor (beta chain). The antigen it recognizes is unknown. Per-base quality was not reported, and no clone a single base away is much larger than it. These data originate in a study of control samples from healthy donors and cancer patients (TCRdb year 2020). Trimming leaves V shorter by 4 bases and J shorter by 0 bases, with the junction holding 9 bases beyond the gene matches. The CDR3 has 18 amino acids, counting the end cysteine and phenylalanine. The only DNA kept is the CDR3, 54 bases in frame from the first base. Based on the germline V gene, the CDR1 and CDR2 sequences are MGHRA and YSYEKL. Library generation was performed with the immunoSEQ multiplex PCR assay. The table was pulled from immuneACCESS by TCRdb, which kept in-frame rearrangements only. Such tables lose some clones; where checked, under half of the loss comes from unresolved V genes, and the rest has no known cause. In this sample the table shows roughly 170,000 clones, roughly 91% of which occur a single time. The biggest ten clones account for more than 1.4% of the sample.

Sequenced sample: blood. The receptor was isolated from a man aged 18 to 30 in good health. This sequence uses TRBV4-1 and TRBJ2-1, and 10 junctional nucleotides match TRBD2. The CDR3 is CASSPTSGVPGSYNEQFF. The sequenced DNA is TGCGCCAGCAGCCCAACTAGCGGGGTCCCGGGCTCCTACAATGAGCAGTTCTTC.